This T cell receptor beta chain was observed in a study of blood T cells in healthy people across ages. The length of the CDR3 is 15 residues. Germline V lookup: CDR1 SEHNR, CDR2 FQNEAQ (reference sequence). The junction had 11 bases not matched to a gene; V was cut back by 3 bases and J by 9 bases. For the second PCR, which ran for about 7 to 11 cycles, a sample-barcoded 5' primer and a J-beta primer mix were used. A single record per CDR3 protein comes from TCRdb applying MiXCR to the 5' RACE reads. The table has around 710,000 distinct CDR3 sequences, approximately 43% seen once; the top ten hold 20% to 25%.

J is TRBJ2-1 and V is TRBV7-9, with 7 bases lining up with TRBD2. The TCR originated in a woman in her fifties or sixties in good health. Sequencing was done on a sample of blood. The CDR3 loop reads CASSFAQRGGVEQFF. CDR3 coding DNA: TGTGCCAGCAGCTTTGCCCAGCGGGGTGGTGTTGAGCAGTTCTTC.